This T cell receptor (beta chain) was sequenced for a study of T cells in Graves' hyperthyroidism and ophthalmopathy. Study conclusions and caveats: A median about 7 months before onset, the model predicted ophthalmopathy.

As regards this clonotype: Its antigen is unknown.

The CDR3 regions of TCR beta were amplified from RNA transcripts. HTBI primers were the set used in a first-round RT-PCR of the TCR CDR3. TCRdb used MiXCR to reprocess the multiplex PCR reads, holding one entry per CDR3 protein. This table holds about 380,000 distinct CDR3 sequences, about 18% found once. The germline V gene has CDR1 LGHNA and CDR2 YNFKEQ. The CDR3 covers 16 residues. Trimming pared 1 base from V and 5 bases from J, leaving 18 bases between. V gene TRBV4-2 combines with J gene TRBJ2-7; no clear D gene. The sequenced sample consisted of blood. The TCR was taken from a man younger than 30 with Graves' ophthalmopathy. The CDR3 DNA reads TGTGCCAGCAGCCAAGCCCTGACCAGCTGGGCCAACGAGCAGTACTTC. This sequence encodes CASSQALTSWANEQYF.